A selection of T cell receptor beta chains follows, all from one sample in a study of Tregs in tolerant kidney transplant recipients. TCRdb keeps only in-frame clones here, not all; method: immunoSEQ multiplex PCR. The sample carries 10,000 to 11,000 clones, around 90% recorded once. No antigen has been assigned to these receptors. The source material was Tregs from blood cultured with allogeneic cells, sampled before the transplant. These TCRs come from a human patient who received a combined kidney and bone marrow transplant. The CDR3 runs from the conserved cysteine through the conserved F or W. A D gene is named only where the DNA matches it firmly.

j_call	d_call	v_call	cdr3_nt	cdr3_aa
TRBJ2-7	.	TRBV5-6	TGTGCCAGCAGCTTGCAGGGGTACGAGCAGTACTTC	CASSLQGYEQYF
TRBJ2-5	TRBD2	TRBV4-3	TGCGCCAGCAGCCAAACTAAAACTAGCGGGGCTGGGGAGACCCAGTACTTC	CASSQTKTSGAGETQYF
TRBJ2-3	TRBD2	TRBV9	TGTGCCAGTTCCCGGGGGGCGGGAGGGCCAACCGATACGCAGTATTTT	CASSRGAGGPTDTQYF
TRBJ2-7	TRBD2	TRBV7-8	TGTGCCAGCAGGCTACGACTAGCGGTTTCCCACGAGCAGTACTTC	CASRLRLAVSHEQYF
TRBJ1-1	.	TRBV7-9	TGTGCCAGCAGCTGGAGGAGGACGAACACTGAAGCTTTCTTT	CASSWRRTNTEAFF
TRBJ1-4	.	TRBV30	TGTGCCTGGAGGCGTAGAGGGGGAACTAATGAAAAACTGTTTTTT	CAWRRRGGTNEKLFF
TRBJ2-2	.	TRBV7-7	TGTGCCAGCAGCTCATGGGGGACCGGGGAGCTGTTTTTT	CASSSWGTGELFF
TRBJ1-1	.	TRBV4-1	TGCGCCAGCAGCCAAGAAAGAGGAGACAGGAACACTGAAGCTTTCTTT	CASSQERGDRNTEAFF
TRBJ2-7	.	TRBV4-3	TGCGCCAGCAGCCCGTACCCGGGACAAGGGTCCTACGAGCAGTACTTC	CASSPYPGQGSYEQYF
TRBJ1-6	TRBD1	TRBV19	TGTGCCAGTAGTAGAGGGACAGGGGTTGAGTCACCCCTCCACTTT	CASSRGTGVESPLHF
TRBJ2-7	TRBD1	TRBV7-2	TGTGCCAGCAGCTTAAGAAAGGGGGCTTACGAGCAGTACTTC	CASSLRKGAYEQYF
TRBJ2-1	TRBD2	TRBV5-1	TGCGCCAGCAGGCTGCTAGCGGACAATGAGCAGTTCTTC	CASRLLADNEQFF
TRBJ2-7	TRBD2	TRBV11-3	TGTGCCAGCAGCTCGGGACTAGCGGCCTCCTACGAGCAGTACTTC	CASSSGLAASYEQYF
TRBJ2-1	TRBD2	TRBV9	TGTGCCAGCAGCAGGAGCGGGGGGGTGTACAATGAGCAGTTCTTC	CASSRSGGVYNEQFF
TRBJ2-2	.	TRBV7-2	TGTGCCAGCAGCTTAGCACTGGGAAACACCGGGGAGCTGTTTTTT	CASSLALGNTGELFF
TRBJ2-2	TRBD2	TRBV5-1	TGCGCCAGCAGCCGACTAGCGGGAGTCGGGGAGCTGTTTTTT	CASSRLAGVGELFF
TRBJ1-2	TRBD1	TRBV28	TGTGCCAGCAGTTTTTTCCGGGACAGGGGGCTGTTTGGCTACACCTTC	CASSFFRDRGLFGYTF
TRBJ2-1	.	TRBV19	TGTGCCAGTATCGGGGGGCTCGGGCAGTTCTTC	CASIGGLGQFF
TRBJ2-1	.	TRBV20-1	TGCAGCGCTAGTATTGTAAATGAGCAGTTCTTC	CSASIVNEQFF
TRBJ2-2	TRBD2	TRBV7-2	TGTGCCAGCAGCTTACACCCAAGCGGGATCAACACCGGGGAGCTGTTTTTT	CASSLHPSGINTGELFF
TRBJ2-3	.	TRBV5-6	TGTGCCAGCAGCCAGACGGCATCGGGCACAGATACGCAGTATTTT	CASSQTASGTDTQYF
TRBJ2-1	.	TRBV21-1	TGTGCCAGCAGCAAAGCTGAACTAGCGGGAGGAAATGAGCAGTTCTTC	CASSKAELAGGNEQFF
TRBJ2-5	TRBD1	TRBV18	TGTGCCAGCTCAGGACAGGGGGAGACCCAGTACTTC	CASSGQGETQYF
TRBJ2-7	TRBD2	TRBV18	TGTGCCAGCTCACCGGGACTAGGAATCGAGCAGTACTTC	CASSPGLGIEQYF
TRBJ1-1	TRBD1	TRBV27	TGTGCCAGCAGTTTATCGGGACAGGGCAGAGCTTTCTTT	CASSLSGQGRAFF
TRBJ2-3	.	TRBV7-2	TGTGCCAGCAGCTTAGGGACTAACCGGGATACGCAGTATTTT	CASSLGTNRDTQYF
TRBJ1-1	.	TRBV19	TGTGCCAGTAGTAATGCCCTCGGGTTAATCACTGAAGCTTTCTTT	CASSNALGLITEAFF